This is a list of T cell receptor beta chains from one sample in a study of blood T cell repertoires in COVID-19. Some clones are missing from TCRdb's copy, which holds only in-frame ones; the method was immunoSEQ multiplex PCR. The profile shows some 180,000 clones, approximately 92% of them singletons. Sequenced: peripheral blood. The receptors were gathered from a man aged 50 or older with acute or convalescent COVID-19. CDR3s include the opening cysteine and the closing phenylalanine or tryptophan. The order of the fields is clone size, J gene, D gene, V gene, CDR3 DNA, CDR3 protein. The D gene is left open where the match is weak. The size of a clone is reported for some rows only, either as once, few or many, or as a class for expanded clones.

once	TRBJ2-3	TRBD2	TRBV9	TGTGCCAGCATCCCTGCACTAGCGGGAGGGTCAGATACGCAGTATTTT	CASIPALAGGSDTQYF
NA	TRBJ1-2	TRBD1	TRBV10-3	TGTGCCATCACTTACGGACAGGGCTCTGGCTACACCTTC	CAITYGQGSGYTF
NA	TRBJ1-2	NA	TRBV6-5	TGTGCCACCCCCCCAGGGAATAACTATGGCTACACCTTC	CATPPGNNYGYTF
NA	TRBJ2-1	TRBD1	TRBV5-4	TGTGCCAGCAGCGGCCGGGACAGAGTTGTCGATGAGCAGTTCTTC	CASSGRDRVVDEQFF
NA	TRBJ1-5	NA	TRBV28	TGTGCCAGCAGTAGAAAGGGGGGGCAGCGGCAGCCCCAGCATTTT	CASSRKGGQRQPQHF
NA	TRBJ2-3	TRBD2	TRBV5-1	TGCGCCAGCAGCTGGACGGGACTAGCGGGAGGTGTGGATACGCAGTATTTT	CASSWTGLAGGVDTQYF
NA	TRBJ1-3	NA	TRBV5-1	TGCGCCAGCAGCCCGGACAGTCACTCTGGAAACACCATATATTTT	CASSPDSHSGNTIYF
NA	TRBJ2-1	TRBD1	TRBV19	TGTGCCAGTAGTCGCCTTTCGGACAGGGGCAATGAGCAGTTCTTC	CASSRLSDRGNEQFF
NA	TRBJ2-3	NA	TRBV5-1	TGCGCCAGCAGCTTGGCGTCTGGTGTAGCTCGCACAGATACGCAGTATTTT	CASSLASGVARTDTQYF
once	TRBJ1-4	NA	TRBV30	TGTGCGACGGAGCCCGATTTTGCAACTAATGAAAAACTGTTTTTT	CATEPDFATNEKLFF
NA	TRBJ1-1	NA	TRBV30	TGTGCCTGGAGTGTACTTGGGACAGAAGCTTTCTTT	CAWSVLGTEAFF
NA	TRBJ1-6	TRBD1	TRBV7-9	TGTGCCAGCCTGGAGGGGGGACAGGATAATTCACCCCTCCACTTT	CASLEGGQDNSPLHF
NA	TRBJ1-1	TRBD1	TRBV5-6	TGTGCCAGCAGCGAAGATCTGACAGGGGCGCGCCACACTGAAGCTTTCTTT	CASSEDLTGARHTEAFF
once	TRBJ2-5	NA	TRBV6-5	TGTGCCAGCAGTCCTACAGGGATCAGAAAGACCCAGTACTTC	CASSPTGIRKTQYF
NA	TRBJ1-1	NA	TRBV7-2	TGTGCCAGCAATCCGGGGGGCGTGAACACTGAAGCTTTCTTT	CASNPGGVNTEAFF
once	TRBJ2-1	TRBD2	TRBV4-2	TGTGCCAGCAGCCAAGGCGGGGGACTAACTCTAAATGAGCAGTTCTTC	CASSQGGGLTLNEQFF
NA	TRBJ2-1	TRBD2	TRBV7-2	TGTGCCAGCAGCTACGTAGCGGGGGGCACCTACAATGAGCAGTTCTTC	CASSYVAGGTYNEQFF
NA	TRBJ2-2	NA	TRBV2	TGTGCCAGCAGTCGAGCCGGGGAGCTGTTTTTT	CASSRAGELFF
NA	TRBJ2-2	TRBD1	TRBV18	TGTGCCAGCTCACCCGACAGGGTAGACACCGGGGAGCTGTTTTTT	CASSPDRVDTGELFF
NA	TRBJ1-2	NA	TRBV4-1	TGCGCCAGCAGCCACCAAGACAGGCGATCAAACTATGGCTACACCTTC	CASSHQDRRSNYGYTF
NA	TRBJ1-1	NA	TRBV19	TGTGCCAGTAGTATCTCACAGAACACTGAAGCTTTCTTT	CASSISQNTEAFF
NA	TRBJ2-7	NA	TRBV27	TGTGCCAGCAGTTTCAATAGGGGGGGCTACGAGCAGTACTTC	CASSFNRGGYEQYF
NA	TRBJ1-4	NA	TRBV15	TGTGCCACCAACGTTGGGACGACGGAGGGTGGAAAACTGTTTTTT	CATNVGTTEGGKLFF
NA	TRBJ1-6	NA	TRBV5-1	TGCGCCAGCAGCTTGCAAGGGGGAGATAATTCACCCCTCCACTTT	CASSLQGGDNSPLHF
NA	TRBJ1-1	NA	TRBV6-5	TGTGCCAGCAGTTACGCAGAGAACACTGAAGCTTTCTTT	CASSYAENTEAFF
NA	TRBJ2-1	TRBD2	TRBV3-1/TRBV3-2	TGTGCCAGCAGCAGTCTGGGACTAGCGGGACGCAATGAGCAGTTCTTC	CASSSLGLAGRNEQFF
NA	TRBJ1-2	TRBD1	TRBV28	TGTGCCAGCAGTAACCGGGACAGTTTCACGATTGGCTACACCTTC	CASSNRDSFTIGYTF